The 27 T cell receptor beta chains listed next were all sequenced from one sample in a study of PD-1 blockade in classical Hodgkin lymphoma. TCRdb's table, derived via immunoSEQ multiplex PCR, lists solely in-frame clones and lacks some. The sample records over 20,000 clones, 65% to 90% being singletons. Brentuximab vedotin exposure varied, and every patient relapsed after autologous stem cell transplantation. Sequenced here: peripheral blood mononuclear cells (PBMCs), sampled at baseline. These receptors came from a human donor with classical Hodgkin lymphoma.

Written as DNA, the CDR3 is TGTGCCAGCACTCAACCATACCGGGACAGGGGTGAAGAGACCCAGTACTTC. Translated: CASTQPYRDRGEETQYF. V gene TRBV21-1 combines with J gene TRBJ2-5; whether TRBD1, the table's D call, matches the DNA was not checked. TRBV21-1 is a known pseudogene. This CDR3 region has 17 residues.

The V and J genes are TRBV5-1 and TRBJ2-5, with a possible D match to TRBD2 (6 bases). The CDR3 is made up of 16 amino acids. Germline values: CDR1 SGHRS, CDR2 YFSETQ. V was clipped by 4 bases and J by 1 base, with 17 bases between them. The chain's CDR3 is CASSPTASVTQETQYF. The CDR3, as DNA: TGCGCCAGCAGCCCTACGGCTAGCGTTACCCAAGAGACCCAGTACTTC.

The CDR3 region is CASSLDGQGQETQYF. The CDR3 DNA reads as TGTGCCAGCAGCTTGGATGGCCAGGGTCAAGAGACCCAGTACTTC. This sequence joins TRBV5-5 and TRBJ2-5; a possible D gene is TRBD1 (5 bases). CDR1 and CDR2 from the germline V gene are SGHKS and YYEKEE (reference sequence). CDR3 length: 15 residues. V was clipped by 0 bases and J by 2 bases, with 11 bases between them.

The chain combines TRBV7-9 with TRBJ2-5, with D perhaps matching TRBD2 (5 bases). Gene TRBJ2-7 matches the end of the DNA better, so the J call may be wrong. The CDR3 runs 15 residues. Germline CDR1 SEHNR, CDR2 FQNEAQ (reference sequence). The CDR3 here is CASSLGGGLQYEQYF. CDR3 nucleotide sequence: TGTGCCAGCAGCTTAGGTGGCGGGCTCCAATACGAGCAGTACTTC.

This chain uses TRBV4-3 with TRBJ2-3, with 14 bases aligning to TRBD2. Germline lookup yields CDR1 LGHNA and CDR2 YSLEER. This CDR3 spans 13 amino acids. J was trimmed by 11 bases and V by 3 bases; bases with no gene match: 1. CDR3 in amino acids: CASSQGTSGGQYF. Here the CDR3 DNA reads TGCGCCAGCAGCCAGGGGACTAGCGGGGGGCAGTATTTT.

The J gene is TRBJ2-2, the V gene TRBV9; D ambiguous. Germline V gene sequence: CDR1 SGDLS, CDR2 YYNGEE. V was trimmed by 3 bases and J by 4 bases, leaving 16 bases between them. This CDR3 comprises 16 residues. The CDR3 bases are TGTGCCAGCAGCGCCGGACCCCGGTATCTCACCGGGGAGCTGTTTTTT. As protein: CASSAGPRYLTGELFF.

The CDR3 is CASSIGGPRVVTGELFF. Written as DNA, the CDR3 is TGTGCCAGTAGTATAGGAGGGCCCCGAGTCGTTACCGGGGAGCTGTTTTTT. The chain has TRBV19 and TRBJ2-2; D perhaps matches TRBD2 (5 bases). Germline lookup yields CDR1 LNHDA and CDR2 SQIVND (reference sequence). The V gene lost 1 base and the J gene lost 5 bases, with 17 bases spanning the gap. This CDR3 contains 17 residues. The whole variable domain, remainder taken from reference TRBV19 and TRBJ2-2, is DGGITQSPKYLFRKEGQNVTLSCEQNLNHDAMYWYRQDPGQGLRLIYYSQIVNDFQKGDIAEGYSVSREKKESFPLTVTSAQKNPTAFYLCASSIGGPRVVTGELFFGEGSRLTVL.

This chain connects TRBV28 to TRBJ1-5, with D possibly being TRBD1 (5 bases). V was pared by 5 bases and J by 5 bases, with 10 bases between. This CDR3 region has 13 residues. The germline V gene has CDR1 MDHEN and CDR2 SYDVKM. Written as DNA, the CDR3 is TGTGCCAGCAGTCCCGACAGTTATCAGCCCCAGCATTTT. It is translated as CASSPDSYQPQHF.

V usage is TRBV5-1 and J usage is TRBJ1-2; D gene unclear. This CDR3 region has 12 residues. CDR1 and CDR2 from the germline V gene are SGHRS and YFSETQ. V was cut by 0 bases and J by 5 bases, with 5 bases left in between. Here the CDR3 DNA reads TGCGCCAGCAGCTTGGCTGGGTATGGCTACACCTTC. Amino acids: CASSLAGYGYTF.

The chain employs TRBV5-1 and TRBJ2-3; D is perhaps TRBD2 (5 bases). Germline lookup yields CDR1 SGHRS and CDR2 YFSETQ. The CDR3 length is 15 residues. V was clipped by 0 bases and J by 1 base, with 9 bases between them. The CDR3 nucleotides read TGCGCCAGCAGCTTGGCTGGGAGCGGCACAGATACGCAGTATTTT. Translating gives CASSLAGSGTDTQYF.

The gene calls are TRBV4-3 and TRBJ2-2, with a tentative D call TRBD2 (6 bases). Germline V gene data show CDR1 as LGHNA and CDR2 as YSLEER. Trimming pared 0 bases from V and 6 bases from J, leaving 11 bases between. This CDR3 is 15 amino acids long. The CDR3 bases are TGCGCCAGCAGCCAAGATAAACTAGCTTCCGGGGAGCTGTTTTTT. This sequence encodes CASSQDKLASGELFF.

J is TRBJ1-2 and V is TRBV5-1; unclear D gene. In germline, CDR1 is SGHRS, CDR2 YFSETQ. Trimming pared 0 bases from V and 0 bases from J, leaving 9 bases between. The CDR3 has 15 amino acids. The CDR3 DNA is TGCGCCAGCAGCTTGGCGGCGTCCGCTAACTATGGCTACACCTTC. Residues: CASSLAASANYGYTF. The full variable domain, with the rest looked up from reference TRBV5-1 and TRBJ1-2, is KAGVTQTPRYLIKTRGQQVTLSCSPISGHRSVSWYQQTPGQGLQFLFEYFSETQRNKGNFPGRFSGRQFSNSRSEMNVSTLELGDSALYLCASSLAASANYGYTFGSGTRLTVV.

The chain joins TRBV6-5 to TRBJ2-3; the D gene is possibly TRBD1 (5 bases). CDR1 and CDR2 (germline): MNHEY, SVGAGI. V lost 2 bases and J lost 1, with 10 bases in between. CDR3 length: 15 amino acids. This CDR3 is CASSYGSRGTDTQYF. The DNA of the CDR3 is TGTGCCAGCAGTTACGGAAGCAGGGGCACAGATACGCAGTATTTT.

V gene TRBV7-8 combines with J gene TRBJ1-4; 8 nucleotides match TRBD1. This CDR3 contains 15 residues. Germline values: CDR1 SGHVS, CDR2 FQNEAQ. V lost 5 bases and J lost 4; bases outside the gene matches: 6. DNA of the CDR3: TGTGCCAGCAGCACGGGACAGGCCCTTAATGAAAAACTGTTTTTT. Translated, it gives CASSTGQALNEKLFF.

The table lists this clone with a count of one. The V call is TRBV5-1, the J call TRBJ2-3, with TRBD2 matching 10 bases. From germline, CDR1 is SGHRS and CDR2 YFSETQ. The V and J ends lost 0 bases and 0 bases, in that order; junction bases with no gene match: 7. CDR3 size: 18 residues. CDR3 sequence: CASSLGLAGATSTDTQYF. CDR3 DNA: TGCGCCAGCAGCTTGGGGCTAGCGGGGGCCACGAGCACAGATACGCAGTATTTT.

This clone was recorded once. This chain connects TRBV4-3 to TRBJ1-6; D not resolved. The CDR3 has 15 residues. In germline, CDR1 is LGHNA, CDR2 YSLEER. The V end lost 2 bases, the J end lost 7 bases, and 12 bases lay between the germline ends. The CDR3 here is CASSQIAEINSPLHF. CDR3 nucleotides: TGCGCCAGCAGCCAAATTGCGGAGATCAATTCACCCCTCCACTTT.

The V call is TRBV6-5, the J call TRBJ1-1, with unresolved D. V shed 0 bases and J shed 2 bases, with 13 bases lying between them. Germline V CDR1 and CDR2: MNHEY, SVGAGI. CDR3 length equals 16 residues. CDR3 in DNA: TGTGCCAGCAGTTACTCGGCAGGTGAGAGAAACACTGAAGCTTTCTTT. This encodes CASSYSAGERNTEAFF.

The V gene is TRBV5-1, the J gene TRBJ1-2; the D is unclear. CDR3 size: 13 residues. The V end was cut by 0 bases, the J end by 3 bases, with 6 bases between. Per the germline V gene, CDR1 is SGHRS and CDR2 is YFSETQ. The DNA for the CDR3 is TGCGCCAGCAGCTTGGACGGATACTATGGCTACACCTTC. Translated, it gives CASSLDGYYGYTF.

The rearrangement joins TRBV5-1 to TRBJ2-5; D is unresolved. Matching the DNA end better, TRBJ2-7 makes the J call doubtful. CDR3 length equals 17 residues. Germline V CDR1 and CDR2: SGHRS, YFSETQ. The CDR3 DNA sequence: TGCGCCAGCAGTCCCATTTATTACAGTGAGAGCTCCTACGAGCAGTACTTC. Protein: CASSPIYYSESSYEQYF.

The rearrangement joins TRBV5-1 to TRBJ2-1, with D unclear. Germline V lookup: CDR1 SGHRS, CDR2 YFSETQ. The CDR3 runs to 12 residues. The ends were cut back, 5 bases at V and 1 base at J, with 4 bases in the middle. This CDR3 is CASRRSYNEQFF. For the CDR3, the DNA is TGCGCCAGCAGGCGTTCCTACAATGAGCAGTTCTTC.

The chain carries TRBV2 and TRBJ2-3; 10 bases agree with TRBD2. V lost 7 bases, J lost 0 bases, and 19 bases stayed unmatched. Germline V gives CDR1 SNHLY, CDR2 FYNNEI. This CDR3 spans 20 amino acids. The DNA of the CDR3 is TGTGCCAGCAATCTAGCGGGGGAGAGGCGCCCAACTACTAGCACAGATACGCAGTATTTT. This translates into CASNLAGERRPTTSTDTQYF.

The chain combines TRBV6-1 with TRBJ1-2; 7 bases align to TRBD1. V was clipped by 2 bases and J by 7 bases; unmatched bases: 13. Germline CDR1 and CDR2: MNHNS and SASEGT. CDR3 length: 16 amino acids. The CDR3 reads CASSEWILTGDSGYTF. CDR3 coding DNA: TGTGCCAGCAGTGAATGGATCCTCACAGGGGACTCTGGCTACACCTTC.

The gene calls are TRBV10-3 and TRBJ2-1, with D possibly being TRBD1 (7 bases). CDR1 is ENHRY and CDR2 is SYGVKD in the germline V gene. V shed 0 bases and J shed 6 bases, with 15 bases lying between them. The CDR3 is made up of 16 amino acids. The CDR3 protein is CAISESGAGGPNEQFF. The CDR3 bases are TGTGCCATCAGTGAGTCGGGGGCAGGGGGGCCCAATGAGCAGTTCTTC.

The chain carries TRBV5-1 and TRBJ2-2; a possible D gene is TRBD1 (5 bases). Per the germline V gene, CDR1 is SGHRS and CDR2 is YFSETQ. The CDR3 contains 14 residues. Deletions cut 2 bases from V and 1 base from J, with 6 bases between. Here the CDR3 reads CASSLGQNTGELFF. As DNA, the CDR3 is TGCGCCAGCAGCTTAGGACAGAACACCGGGGAGCTGTTTTTT.

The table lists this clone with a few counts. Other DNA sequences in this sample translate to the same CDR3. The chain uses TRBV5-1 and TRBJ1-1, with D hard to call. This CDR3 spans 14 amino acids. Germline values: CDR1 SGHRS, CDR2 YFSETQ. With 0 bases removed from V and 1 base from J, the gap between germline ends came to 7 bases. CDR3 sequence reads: CASSLDAANTEAFF. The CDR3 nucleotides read TGCGCCAGCAGCTTGGATGCGGCGAACACTGAAGCTTTCTTT. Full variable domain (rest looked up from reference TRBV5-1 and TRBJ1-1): KAGVTQTPRYLIKTRGQQVTLSCSPISGHRSVSWYQQTPGQGLQFLFEYFSETQRNKGNFPGRFSGRQFSNSRSEMNVSTLELGDSALYLCASSLDAANTEAFFGQGTRLTVV.

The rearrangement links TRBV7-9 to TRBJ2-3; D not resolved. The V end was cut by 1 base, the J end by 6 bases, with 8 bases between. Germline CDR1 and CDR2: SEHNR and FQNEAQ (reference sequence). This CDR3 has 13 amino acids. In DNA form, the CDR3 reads TGTGCCAGCAGCTTAGATTTGCCCGATACGCAGTATTTT. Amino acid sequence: CASSLDLPDTQYF.

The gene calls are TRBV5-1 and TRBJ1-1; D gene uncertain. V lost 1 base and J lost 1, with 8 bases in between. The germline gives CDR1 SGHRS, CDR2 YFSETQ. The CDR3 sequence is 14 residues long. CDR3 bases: TGCGCCAGCAGCTTGAGCTCAGCGAACACTGAAGCTTTCTTT. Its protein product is CASSLSSANTEAFF.